This is a list of T cell receptor beta chains from one sample in a study of spatial heterogeneity in lung cancer. One entry per CDR3 protein, called by TCRdb with MiXCR from the 5' RACE reads. The data contain over 50,000 distinct CDR3 sequences, roughly 6.4% of them singletons. This sample comprised PBMCs, obtained at surgery. These receptors were collected from a female donor with early-stage non-small cell lung cancer. Each CDR3 is given with its conserved first and last residue. Each record gives: J gene, V gene, D gene, clone size, CDR3 protein, CDR3 DNA. A D gene is named only where the DNA matches it firmly. Clone size is stated in some rows and not others, as once, few, many or a class when expanded.

j_call: TRBJ2-3; v_call: TRBV3-1; d_call: TRBD1; clone_size: few; cdr3_aa: CASSQVFLRDRTSSTDTQYF; cdr3_nt: TGTGCCAGCAGCCAGGTCTTCCTTAGGGACAGAACGTCTAGCACAGATACGCAGTATTTT
j_call: TRBJ2-1; v_call: TRBV29-1; d_call: .; clone_size: many; cdr3_aa: CSATRQANNEQFF; cdr3_nt: TGCAGCGCTACCAGACAGGCCAACAATGAGCAGTTCTTC
j_call: TRBJ2-7; v_call: TRBV10-3; d_call: .; clone_size: few; cdr3_aa: CAISAGASYEQYF; cdr3_nt: TGTGCCATCAGCGCAGGAGCTTCCTACGAGCAGTACTTC
j_call: TRBJ1-2; v_call: TRBV3-1; d_call: .; clone_size: .; cdr3_aa: CASSARRARGDYGYTF; cdr3_nt: TGTGCCAGCAGCGCCCGGCGGGCGCGAGGGGACTATGGCTACACCTTC
j_call: TRBJ2-3; v_call: TRBV14; d_call: TRBD2; clone_size: few; cdr3_aa: CASSQQAGGTDTQYF; cdr3_nt: TGTGCCAGCAGCCAACAAGCGGGGGGTACAGATACGCAGTATTTT
j_call: TRBJ2-1; v_call: TRBV5-1; d_call: .; clone_size: many; cdr3_aa: CASSLGGTANNEQFF; cdr3_nt: TGCGCCAGCAGCTTGGGGGGGACTGCAAACAATGAGCAGTTCTTC
j_call: TRBJ1-4; v_call: TRBV5-1; d_call: .; clone_size: few; cdr3_aa: CASSPYYDAEKLFF; cdr3_nt: TGCGCCAGCAGCCCTTACTACGACGCTGAAAAACTGTTTTTT
j_call: TRBJ1-5; v_call: TRBV20-1; d_call: .; clone_size: many; cdr3_aa: CSAEHGGSSNQPQHF; cdr3_nt: TGCAGTGCTGAGCATGGGGGTAGCAGCAATCAGCCCCAGCATTTT
j_call: TRBJ2-6; v_call: TRBV14; d_call: TRBD1; clone_size: few; cdr3_aa: CASSRTGGSGANVLTF; cdr3_nt: TGTGCCAGCAGCCGGACAGGGGGCTCTGGGGCCAACGTCCTGACTTTC
j_call: TRBJ2-1; v_call: TRBV27; d_call: TRBD2; clone_size: many; cdr3_aa: CASSLVGGAYNEQFF; cdr3_nt: TGTGCCAGCAGTTTAGTGGGGGGGGCCTACAATGAGCAGTTCTTC
j_call: TRBJ2-5; v_call: TRBV10-3; d_call: TRBD2; clone_size: many; cdr3_aa: CATTFDGRGETQYF; cdr3_nt: TGTGCCACCACCTTTGACGGGAGGGGAGAGACCCAGTACTTC
j_call: TRBJ1-1; v_call: TRBV5-5; d_call: .; clone_size: few; cdr3_aa: CASTPSSRKTPMNTEAFF; cdr3_nt: TGTGCCAGCACCCCCTCTAGCAGGAAGACACCCATGAACACTGAAGCTTTCTTT
j_call: TRBJ2-3; v_call: TRBV9; d_call: TRBD2; clone_size: few; cdr3_aa: CASSPGSGIRTDTQYF; cdr3_nt: TGTGCCAGCAGCCCAGGTAGCGGGATCCGCACAGATACGCAGTATTTT
j_call: TRBJ1-6; v_call: TRBV19; d_call: TRBD1; clone_size: many; cdr3_aa: CASTSTGQNNSPLHF; cdr3_nt: TGTGCCAGTACCTCGACGGGACAGAATAATTCACCCCTCCACTTT
j_call: TRBJ2-1; v_call: TRBV24-1; d_call: .; clone_size: few; cdr3_aa: CATSDLTESSYNEQFF; cdr3_nt: TGTGCCACCAGTGATTTGACGGAGAGCTCCTACAATGAGCAGTTCTTC
j_call: TRBJ2-3; v_call: TRBV5-5; d_call: TRBD1; clone_size: many; cdr3_aa: CASRADRGLDTQYF; cdr3_nt: TGTGCCAGCAGAGCCGACAGGGGGCTGGATACGCAGTATTTT
j_call: TRBJ2-3; v_call: TRBV18; d_call: TRBD1; clone_size: many; cdr3_aa: CASSPTGGADTQYF; cdr3_nt: TGTGCCAGCTCACCAACAGGGGGCGCAGATACGCAGTATTTT
j_call: TRBJ1-2; v_call: TRBV6-6; d_call: .; clone_size: many; cdr3_aa: CASSYSPRDYTF; cdr3_nt: TGTGCCAGCAGTTACTCGCCGCGGGACTACACCTTC
j_call: TRBJ1-2; v_call: TRBV12-3/TRBV12-4; d_call: .; clone_size: many; cdr3_aa: CAVEQPYGYTF; cdr3_nt: TGTGCCGTGGAACAGCCATATGGCTACACCTTC
j_call: TRBJ1-1; v_call: TRBV12-3/TRBV12-4; d_call: .; clone_size: .; cdr3_aa: CASSLAYGGGTEAFF; cdr3_nt: TGTGCCAGCAGTTTAGCTTACGGGGGAGGGACTGAAGCTTTCTTT
j_call: TRBJ2-3; v_call: TRBV29-1; d_call: TRBD1; clone_size: many; cdr3_aa: CSVEQGAGDTQYF; cdr3_nt: TGCAGCGTTGAACAGGGGGCAGGGGATACGCAGTATTTT
j_call: TRBJ1-2; v_call: TRBV29-1; d_call: .; clone_size: .; cdr3_aa: CSVAGTDDLANYGYTF; cdr3_nt: TGCAGCGTTGCCGGGACTGATGATTTAGCTAACTATGGCTACACCTTC
j_call: TRBJ2-2; v_call: TRBV29-1; d_call: TRBD1; clone_size: many; cdr3_aa: CSAWTGGQNTGELFF; cdr3_nt: TGCAGCGCCTGGACAGGGGGCCAGAACACCGGGGAGCTGTTTTTT
j_call: TRBJ1-2; v_call: TRBV4-1; d_call: .; clone_size: many; cdr3_aa: CASSQESSGPPYYGYTF; cdr3_nt: TGCGCCAGCAGCCAAGAAAGTTCGGGTCCTCCCTACTATGGCTACACCTTC
j_call: TRBJ1-1; v_call: TRBV6-2/TRBV6-3; d_call: .; clone_size: few; cdr3_aa: CASRRTENTEAFF; cdr3_nt: TGTGCCAGCCGACGGACAGAGAACACTGAAGCTTTCTTT
j_call: TRBJ2-7; v_call: TRBV6-6; d_call: .; clone_size: many; cdr3_aa: CASSLRLGATEYEQYF; cdr3_nt: TGTGCCAGCAGTCTCCGACTAGGCGCCACTGAATACGAGCAGTACTTC
j_call: TRBJ2-4; v_call: TRBV2; d_call: TRBD1; clone_size: many; cdr3_aa: CASSTQGAQNIQYF; cdr3_nt: TGTGCCAGCAGTACACAGGGGGCCCAAAACATTCAGTACTTC
j_call: TRBJ2-3; v_call: TRBV7-8; d_call: TRBD2; clone_size: many; cdr3_aa: CASTSPGLAGSDTQYF; cdr3_nt: TGTGCCAGCACCTCACCGGGACTAGCGGGTTCCGATACGCAGTATTTT
j_call: TRBJ2-3; v_call: TRBV5-1; d_call: .; clone_size: few; cdr3_aa: CASSLVRDTQYF; cdr3_nt: TGCGCCAGCAGCTTGGTCCGGGATACGCAGTATTTT
j_call: TRBJ1-4; v_call: TRBV20-1; d_call: .; clone_size: .; cdr3_aa: CSAGGATNEKLFF; cdr3_nt: TGCAGTGCTGGGGGGGCAACTAATGAAAAACTGTTTTTT
j_call: TRBJ1-1; v_call: TRBV10-3; d_call: .; clone_size: medium-sized; cdr3_aa: CAISGTVNTEAFF; cdr3_nt: TGTGCCATCAGTGGGACGGTAAACACTGAAGCTTTCTTT
j_call: TRBJ2-5; v_call: TRBV3-1; d_call: .; clone_size: .; cdr3_aa: CASNQLGKETQYF; cdr3_nt: TGTGCCAGCAACCAACTAGGGAAGGAGACCCAGTACTTC
j_call: TRBJ1-5; v_call: TRBV4-1; d_call: .; clone_size: many; cdr3_aa: CASSQEGRSNQPQHF; cdr3_nt: TGCGCCAGCAGCCAAGAGGGACGGTCAAATCAGCCCCAGCATTTT
j_call: TRBJ1-6; v_call: TRBV6-5; d_call: .; clone_size: few; cdr3_aa: CASSQDSYNSPLHF; cdr3_nt: TGTGCCAGCAGTCAGGACAGCTATAATTCACCCCTCCACTTT
j_call: TRBJ2-5; v_call: TRBV7-9; d_call: .; clone_size: .; cdr3_aa: CASRPRDYQETQYF; cdr3_nt: TGTGCCAGCAGACCCCGGGACTACCAAGAGACCCAGTACTTC
j_call: TRBJ1-5; v_call: TRBV20-1; d_call: .; clone_size: many; cdr3_aa: CSYARGNQPQHF; cdr3_nt: TGCAGTTACGCCCGGGGCAATCAGCCCCAGCATTTT
j_call: TRBJ2-3; v_call: TRBV20-1; d_call: .; clone_size: few; cdr3_aa: CSARVGGYPDTQYF; cdr3_nt: TGCAGTGCTAGAGTTGGGGGTTACCCCGATACGCAGTATTTT